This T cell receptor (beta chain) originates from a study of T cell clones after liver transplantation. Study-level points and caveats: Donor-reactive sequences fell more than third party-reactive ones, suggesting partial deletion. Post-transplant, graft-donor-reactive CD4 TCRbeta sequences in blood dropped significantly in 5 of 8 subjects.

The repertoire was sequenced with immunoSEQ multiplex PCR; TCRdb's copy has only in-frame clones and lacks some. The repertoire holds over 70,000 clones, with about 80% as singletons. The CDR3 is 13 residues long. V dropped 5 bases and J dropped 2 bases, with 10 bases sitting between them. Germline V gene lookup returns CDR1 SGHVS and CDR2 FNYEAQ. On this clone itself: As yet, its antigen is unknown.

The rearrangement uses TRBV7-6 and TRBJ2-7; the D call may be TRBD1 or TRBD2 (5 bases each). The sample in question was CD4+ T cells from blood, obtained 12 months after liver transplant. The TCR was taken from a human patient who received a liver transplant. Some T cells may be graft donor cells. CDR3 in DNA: TGTGCCAGCAGCCCGGGGCGGACCTACGAGCAGTACTTC. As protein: CASSPGRTYEQYF.